One and the same sample provided the 24 T cell receptor beta chains below, sequenced in a study of shared clonotypes between healthy human individuals. Profiling relied on immunoSEQ multiplex PCR, and the TCRdb table lists in-frame clones only, not all of them. The sample records some 740,000 clones, approximately 92% being singletons. Naive CD8 isolation took CD45RO-negative cells positively selected for CCR7 and excluded terminally differentiated effector memory CD45RA+ cells. The sample consisted of naive CD8+ T cells sorted from blood. The origin of the receptors is a man aged 30 to 39 in good health.

As concerns this clone: The sample holds other DNA sequences that translate to the same CDR3. The rearrangement links TRBV7-3 to TRBJ2-5; TRBD2 is a possible D gene (5 bases). The V and J ends lost 5 bases and 2 bases respectively, with 12 bases between them. The CDR3 runs to 14 residues. Germline CDR1 SGHTA, CDR2 FQGTGA. CDR3 in amino acids: CASSSGGGQETQYF. The CDR3 region has the DNA TGTGCCAGCAGCAGCGGAGGTGGGCAAGAGACCCAGTACTTC.

This clone was detected only a few times. The chain carries TRBV30 and TRBJ2-2; TRBD1 agrees at 8 bases. V lost 5 bases, J lost 4 bases, and 6 bases stayed unmatched. CDR3 length: 14 residues. From germline, CDR1 is GTSNPN and CDR2 SVGIG (reference sequence). The CDR3, as DNA: TGTGCCTGGGCGACAGGGGTAGGCACCGGGGAGCTGTTTTTT. Its protein is CAWATGVGTGELFF.

The chain carries TRBV25-1 and TRBJ1-3, with D unclear. The CDR3 runs 15 residues. The germline gives CDR1 MGHDK, CDR2 SYGVNS. V was cut by 1 base and J by 6 bases, with 13 bases left in between. The CDR3 bases are TGTGCCAGCAGTGAATTTGAACAGTGGCAAAACACCATATATTTT. This codes for CASSEFEQWQNTIYF.

On this clone: Other nucleotide sequences in the sample specify the same CDR3. The genes are TRBV13 and TRBJ2-5; 9 bases align to TRBD1. The CDR3 runs 15 residues. Germline trimming cut 0 bases from V and 3 bases from J; bases unmatched to any gene: 2. Looked up from germline, CDR1 is PRHDT and CDR2 is FYEKMQ (reference sequence). The CDR3: CASSLGGTGKETQYF. CDR3 DNA: TGTGCCAGCAGCTTAGGGGGGACAGGGAAAGAGACCCAGTACTTC.

The J gene is TRBJ2-7, the V gene TRBV19, with 9 bases lining up with TRBD1. CDR3 length equals 15 residues. Losses at the gene ends were 4 bases for V and 3 bases for J; bases not matched to a gene: 7. CDR1 is LNHDA, CDR2 SQIVND, per germline (reference sequence). The CDR3 sequence is CASSTLGTGLYEQYF. The CDR3 DNA follows: TGTGCCAGTAGTACACTCGGGACAGGGCTCTACGAGCAGTACTTC.

This sequence joins TRBV18 and TRBJ2-2, with D unclear. The CDR3 spans 16 residues. V dropped 8 bases and J dropped 4 bases, with 20 bases sitting between them. CDR1 is KGHSH, CDR2 LQKENI, per germline. CDR3 DNA sequence: TGTGCCAGCACCCCCGGAGTCAGCAGTGGCACCGGGGAGCTGTTTTTT. Translating gives CASTPGVSSGTGELFF.

In its sample, this clone was seen once. The chain recombines TRBV13 with TRBJ2-5; 12 nucleotides match TRBD1. V lost 6 bases to trimming and J lost 5 bases; unmatched junction nucleotides: 7. The germline V gene encodes CDR1 PRHDT and CDR2 FYEKMQ (reference sequence). The CDR3 covers 15 residues. The CDR3 loop is CASSAGTGGWETQYF. CDR3 coding DNA: TGTGCCAGCAGTGCCGGGACAGGGGGCTGGGAGACCCAGTACTTC.

V and J are TRBV7-9 and TRBJ2-2, with TRBD2 as a possible D gene (5 bases). CDR3 length equals 15 residues. Germline lookup yields CDR1 SEHNR and CDR2 FQNEAQ (reference sequence). V was pared by 5 bases and J by 0 bases, with 10 bases between. The CDR3 sequence: CASSPGSPNTGELFF. CDR3 coding DNA: TGTGCCAGCAGCCCGGGGTCTCCGAACACCGGGGAGCTGTTTTTT.

V gene TRBV5-5 combines with J gene TRBJ2-7; weak D call: TRBD1 (5 bases). This CDR3 comprises 12 residues. V dropped 2 bases and J dropped 4 bases, with 7 bases sitting between them. Germline CDR1 and CDR2: SGHKS and YYEKEE (reference sequence). Here the CDR3 DNA reads TGTGCCAGCAGCTTCGGACAATACGAGCAGTACTTC. It codes for CASSFGQYEQYF. Using reference TRBV5-5 and TRBJ2-7 for the parts outside the CDR3, the full variable domain is DAGVTQSPTHLIKTRGQQVTLRCSPISGHKSVSWYQQVLGQGPQFIFQYYEKEERGRGNFPDRFSARQFPNYSSELNVNALLLGDSALYLCASSFGQYEQYFGPGTRLTVT.

V is TRBV11-2 and J is TRBJ2-5; TRBD1 matches at 7 bases. The CDR3 is made up of 14 amino acids. With V trimmed by 3 bases and J by 5 bases, 6 bases remained unmatched. Germline assignment: CDR1 SGHAT and CDR2 FQNNGV. This chain's CDR3 is CASSFTGVWETQYF. CDR3 bases: TGTGCCAGCAGCTTCACAGGGGTCTGGGAGACCCAGTACTTC.

The genes are TRBV5-8 and TRBJ1-5, with TRBD1 matching 8 bases. The CDR3 has 15 amino acids. Germline assignment: CDR1 SGHTS and CDR2 YDEGEE. V lost 4 bases, J lost 1 base, and 4 bases stayed unmatched. CDR3 sequence reads: CASSTRQGSNQPQHF. The CDR3 nucleotides read TGTGCCAGCAGCACTAGACAGGGGAGCAATCAGCCCCAGCATTTT.

The sample holds a few counts of this clone. CDR3 sequence (DNA): TGCGCCAGCAGCGAGGAAAGCGGCTACACCTTC. This gives the protein CASSEESGYTF. This rearrangement joins TRBV10-2 to TRBJ1-2, with unresolved D. This CDR3 comprises 11 residues. CDR1 WSHSY and CDR2 SAAADI come from the germline V gene. The V gene lost 6 bases and the J gene lost 8 bases, with 10 bases spanning the gap.

The V and J genes are TRBV4-3 and TRBJ2-1; D uncertain. The CDR3 is 12 amino acids. The germline CDR1 and CDR2 sequences are LGHNA and YSLEER. Trimming cost V 0 bases and J 7 bases, with 4 bases left between them. The CDR3 nucleotides read TGCGCCAGCAGCCAAGATGGAAATGAGCAGTTCTTC. It codes for CASSQDGNEQFF.

In this sample, this clone turned up a few times. The rearrangement joins TRBV2 to TRBJ2-7, with 9 bases identical to TRBD1. The trim removed 2 bases at V and 5 bases at J, leaving 10 bases unmatched. This CDR3 has 16 residues. Germline V gives CDR1 SNHLY, CDR2 FYNNEI. Here the CDR3 DNA reads TGTGCCAGCAGTGAATTTCCGGGACAGGGTGACCACGAGCAGTACTTC. This gives the protein CASSEFPGQGDHEQYF.

The genes are TRBV10-1 and TRBJ2-3; tentatively, D is TRBD2 (6 bases). This CDR3 contains 14 residues. Germline values: CDR1 WNHNN, CDR2 SYGVQD (reference sequence). V shed 0 bases and J shed 6 bases, with 10 bases lying between them. This CDR3 is CASSESRLEDTQYF. CDR3 DNA: TGCGCCAGCAGTGAGTCGAGACTAGAGGATACGCAGTATTTT.

This chain connects TRBV11-2 to TRBJ2-5; TRBD1 is a possible D gene (7 bases). CDR1 and CDR2 from the germline V gene are SGHAT and FQNNGV. The germline V and J ends were trimmed by 6 bases and 2 bases, with 16 bases remaining between them. This CDR3 has 15 amino acids. The CDR3 protein is CASRGLRTGQETQYF. The CDR3 DNA follows: TGTGCCAGCAGAGGACTACGGACAGGACAAGAGACCCAGTACTTC.

Only one count was recorded for this clone. V and J are TRBV29-1 and TRBJ2-7; 8 bases fit TRBD2. In germline, CDR1 is SQVTM, CDR2 ANQGSEA. CDR3 size: 15 residues. V shed 0 bases and J 0 bases; nucleotides not matched to a gene: 4. As DNA, the CDR3 is TGCAGCGTTGAAGAGGGCGGGACTAGCTCCTACGAGCAGTACTTC. It specifies CSVEEGGTSSYEQYF.

The genes are TRBV6-4 and TRBJ1-1, with a tentative D call TRBD1 (6 bases). Germline V gene lookup returns CDR1 MRHNA and CDR2 SNTAGT. The CDR3 consists of 15 residues. The V end was cut by 7 bases, the J end by 4 bases, with 19 bases between. CDR3 nucleotides: TGTGCCAGCAAGGGGGTTTTTGGGGACGGCACTGAAGCTTTCTTT. Protein sequence: CASKGVFGDGTEAFF.

The gene calls are TRBV27 and TRBJ2-7, with D hard to call. The germline V gene encodes CDR1 MNHEY and CDR2 SMNVEV (reference sequence). This CDR3 contains 13 residues. V was shortened by 3 bases and J by 6 bases, with 12 bases between the two germline ends. The CDR3 DNA reads as TGTGCCAGCAGTTTTCTAGGGAAGGGCGAGCAGTACTTC. This encodes CASSFLGKGEQYF.

The chain links TRBV30 to TRBJ2-3; D ambiguous. Trimming pared 0 bases from V and 6 bases from J, leaving 7 bases between. The CDR3 consists of 12 residues. The germline V gene has CDR1 GTSNPN and CDR2 SVGIG (reference sequence). The DNA of the CDR3 is TGTGCCTGGAGTGTAATCCCCGATACGCAGTATTTT. Protein sequence: CAWSVIPDTQYF.

The chain joins TRBV27 to TRBJ2-3, with 10 bases aligning to TRBD2. The CDR3 runs 13 residues. Per germline, CDR1 MNHEY and CDR2 SMNVEV (reference sequence). V shed 5 bases and J 4 bases; nucleotides not matched to a gene: 0. CDR3 loop: CASSSGRADTQYF. In nucleotides, the CDR3 is TGTGCCAGCAGTAGCGGGAGGGCAGATACGCAGTATTTT.

This clone was picked up one time. J is TRBJ1-4 and V is TRBV19; no definite D call. Trimming stripped 6 bases from V and 7 bases from J, with 21 bases between. In germline, CDR1 is LNHDA, CDR2 SQIVND (reference sequence). The CDR3 totals 16 residues. CDR3 in amino acids: CASSPGVALGGEKLFF. The CDR3 coding sequence is TGTGCCAGTAGCCCGGGAGTGGCGCTCGGCGGTGAAAAACTGTTTTTT.

CDR3 protein: CASSYRIGYEQYF. CDR3 in DNA: TGTGCCAGCAGTTACAGGATCGGGTACGAGCAGTACTTC. The rearrangement uses TRBV27 and TRBJ2-7; the D gene is possibly TRBD1 (5 bases). The V gene lost 4 bases and the J gene lost 4 bases, with 11 bases spanning the gap. CDR3 length: 13 residues. Germline V gene lookup returns CDR1 MNHEY and CDR2 SMNVEV (reference sequence).

V is TRBV7-6 and J is TRBJ2-7; no firm D call. CDR1 is SGHVS, CDR2 FNYEAQ, per germline. V was trimmed by 0 bases and J by 9 bases, leaving 9 bases between them. CDR3 length: 12 amino acids. In DNA form, the CDR3 reads TGTGCCAGCAGCTTAGCCCGCGATAGGCAGTACTTC. Amino acid sequence: CASSLARDRQYF.